This TCR beta chain stems from a study of CD8+ T cells in alopecia areata. Study-wide results and limits: Sequenced scalp T cells also include alphabeta T cells resident in normal skin. Scalp clonality, together with expanded CD8+ clones among the top 100, fell significantly with tofacitinib. Whereas mice showed it more clearly, TCR sharing across patients was murkier, possibly because of HLA. Many expanded lesional clones stayed in scalp and blood while on tofacitinib.

RNA, once extracted, was reverse transcribed into cDNA for use as the sequencing template. Produced via immunoSEQ multiplex PCR; TCRdb's table is partial and in-frame only. The top ten hold around 3.9% of the sample, which has 200,000 to 250,000 clones, around 66% seen once. This clone was counted a few times. Its specificity is unknown. With V trimmed by 5 bases and J by 1 base, 5 bases remained unmatched. The CDR3 sequence is 15 residues long. Germline CDR1 SGHVS, CDR2 FNYEAQ. Documented treatment: oral pan-JAK inhibitor, 5-10 mg twice daily. The rearrangement links TRBV7-6 to TRBJ2-4, with TRBD1 matching 7 bases. The specimen was CD4+ T cells sorted from blood, collected at week 4, from a patient treated with tofacitinib. This TCR came from a human donor with alopecia areata. The DNA for the CDR3 is TGTGCCAGCAGCATCGAGACAGGGGCCAAAAACATTCAGTACTTC. Its protein product is CASSIETGAKNIQYF.